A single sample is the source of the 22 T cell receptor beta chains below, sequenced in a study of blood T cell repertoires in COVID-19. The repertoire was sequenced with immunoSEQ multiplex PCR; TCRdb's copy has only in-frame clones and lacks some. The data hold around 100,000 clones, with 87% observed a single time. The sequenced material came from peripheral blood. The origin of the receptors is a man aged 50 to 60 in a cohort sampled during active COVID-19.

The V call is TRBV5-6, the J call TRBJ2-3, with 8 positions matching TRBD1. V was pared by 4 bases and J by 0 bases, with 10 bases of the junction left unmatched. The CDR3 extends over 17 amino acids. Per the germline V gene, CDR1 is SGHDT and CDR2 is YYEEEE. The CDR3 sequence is CASSPAGQGVSTDTQYF. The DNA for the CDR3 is TGTGCCAGCAGCCCCGCTGGACAGGGAGTTAGCACAGATACGCAGTATTTT. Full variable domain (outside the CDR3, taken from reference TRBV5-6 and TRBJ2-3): DAGVTQSPTHLIKTRGQQVTLRCSPKSGHDTVSWYQQALGQGPQFIFQYYEEEERQRGNFPDRFSGHQFPNYSSELNVNALLLGDSALYLCASSPAGQGVSTDTQYFGPGTRLTVL.

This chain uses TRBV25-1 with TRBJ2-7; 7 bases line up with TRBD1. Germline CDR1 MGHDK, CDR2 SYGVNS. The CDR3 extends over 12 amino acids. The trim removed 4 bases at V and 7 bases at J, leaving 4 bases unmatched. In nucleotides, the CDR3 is TGTGCCAGCAGTGGAGGGGGCGGGGAGCAGTACTTC. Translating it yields CASSGGGGEQYF.

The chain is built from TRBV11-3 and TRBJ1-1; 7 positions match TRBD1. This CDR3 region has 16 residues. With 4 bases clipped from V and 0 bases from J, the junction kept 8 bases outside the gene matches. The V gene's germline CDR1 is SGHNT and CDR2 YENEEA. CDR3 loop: CASSYLPGQMNTEAFF. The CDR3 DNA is TGTGCCAGCAGCTACCTACCGGGACAGATGAACACTGAAGCTTTCTTT.

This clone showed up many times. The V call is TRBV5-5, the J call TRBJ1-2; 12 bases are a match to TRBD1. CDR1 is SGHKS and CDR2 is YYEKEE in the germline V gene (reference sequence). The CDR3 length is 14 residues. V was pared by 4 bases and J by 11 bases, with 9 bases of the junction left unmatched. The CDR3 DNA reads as TGTGCCAGCAGCCTGGGACAGGGGGCAGATTGGTACACCTTC. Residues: CASSLGQGADWYTF.

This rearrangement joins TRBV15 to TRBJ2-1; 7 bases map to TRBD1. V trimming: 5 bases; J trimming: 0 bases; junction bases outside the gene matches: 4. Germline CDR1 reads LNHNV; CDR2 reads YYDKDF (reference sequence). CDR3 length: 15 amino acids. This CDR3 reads CATSPGQASYNEQFF. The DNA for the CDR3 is TGTGCCACCAGCCCTGGACAGGCCTCCTACAATGAGCAGTTCTTC.

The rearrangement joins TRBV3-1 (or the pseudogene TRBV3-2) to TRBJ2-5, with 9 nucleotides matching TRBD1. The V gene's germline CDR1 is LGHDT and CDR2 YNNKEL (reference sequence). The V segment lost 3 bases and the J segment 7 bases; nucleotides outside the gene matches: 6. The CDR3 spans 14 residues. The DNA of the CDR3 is TGTGCCAGCAGCCAGGGACAGGGAAGAGGGACCCAGTACTTC. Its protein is CASSQGQGRGTQYF.

CDR3 nucleotides: TGTGCCAGCAAGCCAAAAAATGAGCAGTTCTTC. It codes for CASKPKNEQFF. The chain has TRBV7-9 and TRBJ2-1; D unclear. The CDR3 sequence is 11 residues long. Trimming removed 7 bases at V and 7 bases at J, with 8 bases between. Germline V gene lookup returns CDR1 SEHNR and CDR2 FQNEAQ (reference sequence). Complete variable domain (other parts from reference TRBV7-9 and TRBJ2-1): DTGVSQNPRHKITKRGQNVTFRCDPISEHNRLYWYRQTLGQGPEFLTYFQNEAQLEKSRLLSDRFSAERPKGSFSTLEIQRTEQGDSAMYLCASKPKNEQFFGPGTRLTVL.

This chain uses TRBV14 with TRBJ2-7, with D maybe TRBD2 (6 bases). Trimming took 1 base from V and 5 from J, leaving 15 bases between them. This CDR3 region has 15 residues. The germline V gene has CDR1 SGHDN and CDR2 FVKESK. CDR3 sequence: CASSQVFGGGHEQYF. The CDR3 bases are TGTGCCAGCAGCCAAGTTTTTGGGGGAGGTCACGAGCAGTACTTC.

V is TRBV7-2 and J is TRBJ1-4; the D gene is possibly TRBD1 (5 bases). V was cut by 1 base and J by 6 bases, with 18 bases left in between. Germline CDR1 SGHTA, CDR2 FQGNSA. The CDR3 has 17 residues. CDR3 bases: TGTGCCAGCAGCTTAGGACCCTCCGAGACAGCCTATGAAAAACTGTTTTTT. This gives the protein CASSLGPSETAYEKLFF. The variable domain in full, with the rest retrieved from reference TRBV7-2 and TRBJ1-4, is GAGVSQSPSNKVTEKGKDVELRCDPISGHTALYWYRQSLGQGLEFLIYFQGNSAPDKSGLPSDRFSAERTGGSVSTLTIQRTQQEDSAVYLCASSLGPSETAYEKLFFGSGTQLSVL.

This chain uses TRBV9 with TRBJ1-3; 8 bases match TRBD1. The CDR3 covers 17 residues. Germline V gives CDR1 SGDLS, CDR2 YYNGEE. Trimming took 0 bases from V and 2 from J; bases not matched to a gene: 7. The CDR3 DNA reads TGTGCCAGCAGCGTAGATCCAGGGGGCGCAGCTGGAAACACCATATATTTT. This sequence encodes CASSVDPGGAAGNTIYF.

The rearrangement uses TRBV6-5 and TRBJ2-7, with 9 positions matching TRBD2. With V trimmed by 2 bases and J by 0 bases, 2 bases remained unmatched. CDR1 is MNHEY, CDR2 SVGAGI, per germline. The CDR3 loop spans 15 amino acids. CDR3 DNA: TGTGCCAGCAGTTACCTGACTAGCGGCTCCTACGAGCAGTACTTC. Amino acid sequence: CASSYLTSGSYEQYF.

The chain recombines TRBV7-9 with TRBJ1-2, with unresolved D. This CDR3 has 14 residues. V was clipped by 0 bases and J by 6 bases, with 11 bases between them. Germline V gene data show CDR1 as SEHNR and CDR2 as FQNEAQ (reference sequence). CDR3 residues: CASSLASGSDGYTF. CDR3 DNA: TGTGCCAGCAGCTTAGCATCGGGGTCGGATGGCTACACCTTC.

The CDR3 is CASSNRGNNQPQHF. Here the CDR3 DNA reads TGTGCCAGCAGTAACCGAGGAAATAATCAGCCCCAGCATTTT. This chain uses TRBV6-5 with TRBJ1-5; D not resolved. The CDR3 runs to 14 residues. V was shortened by 5 bases and J by 4 bases, with 12 bases between the two germline ends. Germline assignment: CDR1 MNHEY and CDR2 SVGAGI.

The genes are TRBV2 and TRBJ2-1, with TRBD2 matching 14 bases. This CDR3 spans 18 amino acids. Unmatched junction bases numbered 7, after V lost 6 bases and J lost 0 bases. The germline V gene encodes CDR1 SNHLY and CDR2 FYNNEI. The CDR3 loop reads CASRTGLAGASSYNEQFF. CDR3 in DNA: TGTGCCAGCAGGACGGGACTAGCGGGGGCGAGCTCCTACAATGAGCAGTTCTTC.

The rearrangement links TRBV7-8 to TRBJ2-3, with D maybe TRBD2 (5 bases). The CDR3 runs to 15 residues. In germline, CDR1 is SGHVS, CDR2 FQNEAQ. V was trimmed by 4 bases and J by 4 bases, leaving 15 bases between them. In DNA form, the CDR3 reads TGTGCCAGCAGCTCGAGGGTGGACCGTGCAGATACGCAGTATTTT. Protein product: CASSSRVDRADTQYF.

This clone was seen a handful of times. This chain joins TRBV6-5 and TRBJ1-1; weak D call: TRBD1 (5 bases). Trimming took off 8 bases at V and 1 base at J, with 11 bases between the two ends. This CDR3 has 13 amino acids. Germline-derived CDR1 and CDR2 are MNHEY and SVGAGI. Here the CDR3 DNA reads TGTGCCAGCTGTCGGGGGACGAACACTGAAGCTTTCTTT. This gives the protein CASCRGTNTEAFF.

As DNA, the CDR3 is TGTGCCAGCAGTGAGCCGGGGAGAAACTATGGCTACACCTTC. Its protein is CASSEPGRNYGYTF. The gene calls are TRBV25-1 and TRBJ1-2; D not certain. This CDR3 is 14 amino acids long. Germline V gives CDR1 MGHDK, CDR2 SYGVNS. V was trimmed by 3 bases and J by 2 bases, leaving 10 bases between them.

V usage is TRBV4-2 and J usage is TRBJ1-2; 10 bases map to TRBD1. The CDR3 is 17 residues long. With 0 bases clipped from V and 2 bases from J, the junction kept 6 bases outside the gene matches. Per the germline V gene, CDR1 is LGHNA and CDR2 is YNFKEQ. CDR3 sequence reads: CASSQDPQGQGNYGYTF. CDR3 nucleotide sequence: TGTGCCAGCAGCCAAGACCCACAGGGACAGGGGAACTATGGCTACACCTTC.

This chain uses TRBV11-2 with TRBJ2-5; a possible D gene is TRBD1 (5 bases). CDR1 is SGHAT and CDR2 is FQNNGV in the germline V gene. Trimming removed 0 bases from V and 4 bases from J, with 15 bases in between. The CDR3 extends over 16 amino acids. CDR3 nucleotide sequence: TGTGCCAGCAGCTTAGAACTGAGATGGGGCAGAGAGACCCAGTACTTC. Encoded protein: CASSLELRWGRETQYF.

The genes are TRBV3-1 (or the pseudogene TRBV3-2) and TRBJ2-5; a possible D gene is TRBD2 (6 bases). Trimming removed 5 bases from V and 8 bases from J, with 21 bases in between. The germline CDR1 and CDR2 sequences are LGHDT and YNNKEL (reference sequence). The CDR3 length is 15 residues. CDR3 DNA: TGTGCCAGCAGCGAGGCGGGATCACAGTTAGACACCCAGTACTTC. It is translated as CASSEAGSQLDTQYF.

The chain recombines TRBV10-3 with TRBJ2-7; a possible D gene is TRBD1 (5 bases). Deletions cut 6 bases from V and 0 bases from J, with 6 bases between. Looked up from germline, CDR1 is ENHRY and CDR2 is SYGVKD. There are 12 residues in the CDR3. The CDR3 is CAIRTASYEQYF. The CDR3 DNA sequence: TGTGCCATCAGGACAGCCTCCTACGAGCAGTACTTC.

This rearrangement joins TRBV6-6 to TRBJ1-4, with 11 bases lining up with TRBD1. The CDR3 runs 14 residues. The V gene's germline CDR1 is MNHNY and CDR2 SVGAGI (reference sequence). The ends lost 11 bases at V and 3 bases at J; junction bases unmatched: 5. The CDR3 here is CAGGQGVANEKLFF. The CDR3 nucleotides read TGTGCCGGGGGACAGGGGGTGGCTAATGAAAAACTGTTTTTT.